This T cell receptor (beta chain) was identified during a study of blood T cell repertoires in COVID-19. Across the study: T cells, B-cell-depleted T cells, or PBMCs provided the cDNA or gDNA that served as material.

Sequencing used immunoSEQ multiplex PCR; TCRdb keeps in-frame clones, though not all of them. This sample yields approximately 32,000 clones, of which roughly 88% are seen a single time; approximately 5% belongs to the top ten. Germline V CDR1 and CDR2: SGHTA, FQGNSA. CDR3 length: 16 residues. V was pared by 4 bases and J by 0 bases, with 5 bases of the junction left unmatched. The chain has TRBV7-2 and TRBJ2-4; 8 bases map to TRBD1. Sequenced input: peripheral blood. The TCR was taken from a woman between 65 and 79 years old with active COVID-19. The CDR3 DNA reads TGTGCCAGCAGCTCCCAGGGGGCCCTAGCCAAAAACATTCAGTACTTC. It translates to CASSSQGALAKNIQYF.